Shown below are 10 T cell receptor beta chains from a single sample sequenced in a study of a mutant IDH1 vaccine in newly diagnosed glioma. Time point defined: week 47, end of study. Doses comprised 300 ug of mutant IDH1 20-mer peptide each, plus topical imiquimod. Their antigens remain unidentified. Method: immunoSEQ multiplex PCR; TCRdb's copy keeps in-frame clones and lacks some. The sample shows tens of thousands of clones, 65% of them seen only once. Specimen: peripheral blood mononuclear cells (PBMCs), collected from a glioma patient whose treatment included an IDH1 peptide vaccine. The receptors stem from a middle-aged man with glioma. Some clones in this sample may be carry-over from other donors' samples.

This clone has more than one count but fewer than ten. V is TRBV20-1 and J is TRBJ2-7; D gene unclear. The CDR3 loop spans 11 amino acids. Germline assignment: CDR1 DFQATT and CDR2 SNEGSKA (reference sequence). Trimming removed 4 bases at V and 5 bases at J, with 9 bases between. The CDR3 DNA sequence: TGCAGTGCTACTAAAGCCCACGAGCAGTACTTC. This translates into CSATKAHEQYF.

The chain is built from TRBV6-5 and TRBJ1-2; 8 bases are shared with TRBD1. The CDR3 totals 14 residues. The germline gives CDR1 MNHEY, CDR2 SVGAGI. V dropped 0 bases and J dropped 8; count of bases not matched to a gene: 5. The CDR3 nucleotides are TGTGCCAGCAGTTACTCCCAGGGGGCAAGGGGCTACACCTTC. The encoded protein is CASSYSQGARGYTF.

This chain connects TRBV10-3 to TRBJ2-1; D is unclear. The CDR3 consists of 14 residues. Germline V CDR1 and CDR2: ENHRY, SYGVKD. Trimming stripped 6 bases from V and 0 bases from J, with 9 bases between. Written as DNA, the CDR3 is TGTGCCATCAGAGAATCGAGCTCCTACAATGAGCAGTTCTTC. Translated, it gives CAIRESSSYNEQFF.

This chain uses TRBV5-4 with TRBJ2-3; weak D call: TRBD2 (5 bases). Germline V gene sequence: CDR1 SGHNT, CDR2 YYREEE (reference sequence). V shed 0 bases and J shed 2 bases, with 7 bases lying between them. The CDR3 has 14 residues. CDR3 DNA: TGTGCCAGCAGCTTGGGAGGGTTCACAGATACGCAGTATTTT. Encoded protein: CASSLGGFTDTQYF.

The chain's CDR3 is CASSGAVHSSGNTIYF. Written as DNA, the CDR3 is TGTGCCAGCAGTGGTGCGGTGCACTCCTCTGGAAACACCATATATTTT. The chain employs TRBV6-1 and TRBJ1-3; no firm D call. This CDR3 contains 16 residues. Germline CDR1 reads MNHNS; CDR2 reads SASEGT. V lost 4 bases and J lost 0, with 13 bases in between.

This chain joins TRBV4-1 and TRBJ2-5; no clear D gene. Germline assignment: CDR1 MGHRA and CDR2 YSYEKL. The CDR3 length is 14 residues. V was cut by 0 bases and J by 3 bases, with 8 bases left in between. In DNA, the CDR3 is TGCGCCAGCAGCCAAGAAGCCCATAAAGAGACCCAGTACTTC. Protein: CASSQEAHKETQYF.

In this sample, this clone turned up once. The rearrangement uses TRBV5-1 and TRBJ1-4; D ambiguous. CDR1 is SGHRS and CDR2 is YFSETQ in the germline V gene. This CDR3 region has 13 residues. V lost 0 bases, J lost 8 bases, and 8 bases lay in between. In nucleotides, the CDR3 is TGCGCCAGCAGCTTGGTTCCCGCGGAAAAACTGTTTTTT. Translated, it gives CASSLVPAEKLFF.

The rearrangement links TRBV25-1 to TRBJ1-2; D uncertain. V was cut by 0 bases and J by 6 bases, with 11 bases left in between. CDR1 and CDR2 (germline): MGHDK, SYGVNS. The CDR3 covers 14 residues. The CDR3 bases are TGTGCCAGCAGTGAATACATGGCAGGACATGGCTACACCTTC. This encodes CASSEYMAGHGYTF.

The chain employs TRBV7-9 and TRBJ1-6, with 7 bases identical to TRBD1. Germline loops: CDR1 SEHNR, CDR2 FQNEAQ (reference sequence). The V segment lost 3 bases and the J segment 6 bases; nucleotides outside the gene matches: 5. The CDR3 totals 15 residues. The CDR3 spells CASSFRDSLNSPLHF. CDR3 bases: TGTGCCAGCAGCTTCCGGGACAGCCTTAATTCACCCCTCCACTTT.

The chain has TRBV6-1 and TRBJ1-2; a possible D gene is TRBD1 (5 bases). This CDR3 spans 16 amino acids. CDR1 MNHNS and CDR2 SASEGT come from the germline V gene. Trimming removed 4 bases at V and 0 bases at J, with 15 bases between. The chain's CDR3 is CASSGSGAGANYGYTF. The CDR3 DNA sequence: TGTGCCAGCAGTGGAAGTGGGGCAGGAGCTAACTATGGCTACACCTTC.